This TCR beta chain was captured by sequencing in a study of blood T cell repertoires in COVID-19 (dated by TCRdb to between 2020 and 2021). In terms of the full investigation: The collaborator samples originated in the United States, Italy and Spain and spanned the acute and convalescent phases of COVID-19. The material from the prospective study consisted of cDNA or gDNA derived from T cells, B-cell-depleted T cells, or PBMCs. Subjects who had been exposed to COVID-19, were actively infected with it, or had recovered from it provided the deeply sampled blood TCRbeta repertoires that made up the dataset. The repertoires were made available in a free public database intended to serve as a resource for research on the immune response to SARS-CoV-2. The samples were drawn from the first 160 participants of the ongoing ImmuneRACE study and from about 1,200 subjects provided by 6 global collaborators. Sample metadata almost always included a de-identified subject ID, COVID-19 status, age in years and sex. Where available, HLA class I and class II types were taken from metadata supplied by the sample provider and were not determined by assay-based typing. Study-wide findings and limitations: The amount of clinical and demographic metadata varied by source and participant and was provided uncurated.

Including the terminal cysteine and phenylalanine, the CDR3 comprises 15 residues. CDR3 DNA is the only sequence kept; it has 45 bases, read in frame from the first base. Trimming removed 2 bases from V and 4 bases from J, leaving 14 bases between the germline ends. The CDR1 and CDR2 encoded by the germline V gene are MNHEY and SVGAGI. TCRbeta CDR3 regions were amplified from genomic DNA using the immunoSEQ Assay, a bias-controlled multiplex PCR. In the authors' own workflow: The number of nucleated cells in each sample was estimated from the amplification of reference gene primers within the assay. To quantify the absolute abundance of each unique TCRbeta CDR3 rearrangement, sequence reads were collapsed and filtered. For each sample, productive Simpson clonality was calculated as the square root of Simpson's diversity index over productive rearrangements. Here the immuneACCESS table is served through TCRdb, limited to in-frame sequences with V and J called. Missing clones are a known gap in these copies; in checked studies unresolved V genes cover under half, and the rest lacks a known reason. V, J and clone size are taken as reported in that table, and D and trimming were inferred from the DNA itself. The sample table records 50,000 to 70,000 clones; 80% to 90% of these occur just once. Roughly 6.7% of the sample rests with the top ten.

The collaborating institutions used their own protocols to collect whole blood in K2EDTA tubes. For TCRbeta analysis, collaborators shipped samples as frozen whole blood, isolated PBMCs, or DNA extracted from either of those sample types. On this clone itself: Its antigen remains unidentified. No quality values exist for individual bases; no much larger clone is one base distant.

This receptor was taken from a man in his sixties with active or convalescent COVID-19. The chain couples TRBV6-5 to TRBJ1-2; the D gene lacks a confident call. Sequenced input: peripheral blood. The nucleotide sequence reads as follows: TGTGCCAGCAGTTACGAGTACAGTTTAACCTATGGCTACACCTTC. It translates to CASSYEYSLTYGYTF.